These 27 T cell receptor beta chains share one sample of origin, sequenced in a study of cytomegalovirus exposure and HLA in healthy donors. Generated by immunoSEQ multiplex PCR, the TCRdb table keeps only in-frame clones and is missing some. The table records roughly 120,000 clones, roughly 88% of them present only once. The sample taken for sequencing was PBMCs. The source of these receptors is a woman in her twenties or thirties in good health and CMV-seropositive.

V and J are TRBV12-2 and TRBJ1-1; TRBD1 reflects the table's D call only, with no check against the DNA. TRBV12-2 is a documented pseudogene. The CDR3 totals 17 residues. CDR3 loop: CASRVTGGKELGTEAFF. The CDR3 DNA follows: TGTGCAAGTCGCGTCACAGGGGGCAAGGAGTTGGGGACTGAAGCTTTCTTT.

CDR3 protein: CASSRNLGPGELFF. DNA of the CDR3: TGCGCCAGCAGCCGTAATCTAGGCCCCGGGGAGCTGTTTTTT. This chain links TRBV4-1 with TRBJ2-2; D ambiguous. This CDR3 region has 14 residues. Deletions cut 4 bases from V and 6 bases from J, with 12 bases between. CDR1 MGHRA and CDR2 YSYEKL come from the germline V gene.

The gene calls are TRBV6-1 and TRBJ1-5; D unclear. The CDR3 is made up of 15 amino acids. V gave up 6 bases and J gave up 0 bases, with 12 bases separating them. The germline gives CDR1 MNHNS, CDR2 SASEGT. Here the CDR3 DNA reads TGTGCCAGCAGAATGGGCTCTAATAGCAATCAGCCCCAGCATTTT. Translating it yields CASRMGSNSNQPQHF.

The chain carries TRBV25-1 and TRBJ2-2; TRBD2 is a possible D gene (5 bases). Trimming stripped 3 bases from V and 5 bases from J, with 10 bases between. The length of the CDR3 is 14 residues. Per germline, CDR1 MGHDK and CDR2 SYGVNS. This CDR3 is CASSDLATTGELFF. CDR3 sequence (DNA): TGTGCCAGCAGTGATTTAGCGACGACCGGGGAGCTGTTTTTT.

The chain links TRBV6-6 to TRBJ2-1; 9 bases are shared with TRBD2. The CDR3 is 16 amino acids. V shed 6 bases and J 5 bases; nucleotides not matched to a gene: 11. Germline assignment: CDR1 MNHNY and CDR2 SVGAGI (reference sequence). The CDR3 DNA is TGTGCCAGCAGCTCTACCCTTGCGGGGGGGGACAATGAGCAGTTCTTC. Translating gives CASSSTLAGGDNEQFF.

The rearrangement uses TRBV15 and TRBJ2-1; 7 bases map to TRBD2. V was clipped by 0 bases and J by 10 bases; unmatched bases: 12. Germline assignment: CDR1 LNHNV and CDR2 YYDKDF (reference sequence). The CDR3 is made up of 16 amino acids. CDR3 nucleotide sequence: TGTGCCACCAGCAGAGATCGTATAGCGGGTGCCGGGGAGCAGTTCTTC. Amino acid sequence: CATSRDRIAGAGEQFF.

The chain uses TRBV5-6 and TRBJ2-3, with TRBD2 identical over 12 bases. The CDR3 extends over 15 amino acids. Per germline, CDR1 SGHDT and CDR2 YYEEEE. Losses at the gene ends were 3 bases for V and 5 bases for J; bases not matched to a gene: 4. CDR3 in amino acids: CASSSLAGGGDTQYF. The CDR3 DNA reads TGTGCCAGCAGCTCTCTAGCGGGAGGGGGAGATACGCAGTATTTT. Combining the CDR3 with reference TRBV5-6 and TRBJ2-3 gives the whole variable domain DAGVTQSPTHLIKTRGQQVTLRCSPKSGHDTVSWYQQALGQGPQFIFQYYEEEERQRGNFPDRFSGHQFPNYSSELNVNALLLGDSALYLCASSSLAGGGDTQYFGPGTRLTVL.

CDR3 residues: CASSLGGSGSYEQYF. The CDR3 region has the DNA TGTGCCAGCAGCTTAGGAGGTAGCGGCTCCTACGAGCAGTACTTC. V usage is TRBV7-2 and J usage is TRBJ2-7, with a tentative D call TRBD2 (6 bases). The V and J ends lost 1 base and 0 bases respectively, with 10 bases between them. The CDR3 runs 15 residues. CDR1 and CDR2 (germline): SGHTA, FQGNSA. The variable domain in full, with the rest retrieved from reference TRBV7-2 and TRBJ2-7, is GAGVSQSPSNKVTEKGKDVELRCDPISGHTALYWYRQSLGQGLEFLIYFQGNSAPDKSGLPSDRFSAERTGGSVSTLTIQRTQQEDSAVYLCASSLGGSGSYEQYFGPGTRLTVT.

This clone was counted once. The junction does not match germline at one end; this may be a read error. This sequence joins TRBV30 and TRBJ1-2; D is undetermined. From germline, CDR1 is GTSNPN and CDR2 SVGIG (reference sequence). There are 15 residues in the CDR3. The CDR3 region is CAWSPGSLLSYGYIF. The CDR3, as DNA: TGTGCCTGGAGCCCCGGGAGCCTGTTGAGCTATGGCTACATCTTC. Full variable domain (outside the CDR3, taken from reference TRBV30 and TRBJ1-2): SQTIHQWPATLVQPVGSPLSLECTVEGTSNPNLYWYRQAAGRGLQLLFYSVGIGQISSEVPQNLSASRPQDRQFILSSKKLLLSDSGFYLCAWSPGSLLSYGYIFGSGTRLTVV.

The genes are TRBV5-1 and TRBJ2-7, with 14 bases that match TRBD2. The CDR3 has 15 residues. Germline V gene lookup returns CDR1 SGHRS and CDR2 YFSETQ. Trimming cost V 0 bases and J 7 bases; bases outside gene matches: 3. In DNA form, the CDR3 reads TGCGCCAGCAGCTTGGTGGGACTAGCGGGAGATGAGCAGTACTTC. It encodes CASSLVGLAGDEQYF. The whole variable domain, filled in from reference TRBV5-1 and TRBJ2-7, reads KAGVTQTPRYLIKTRGQQVTLSCSPISGHRSVSWYQQTPGQGLQFLFEYFSETQRNKGNFPGRFSGRQFSNSRSEMNVSTLELGDSALYLCASSLVGLAGDEQYFGPGTRLTVT.

CDR3 sequence: CASSHGTGTGISGANVLTF. The CDR3 bases are TGTGCCAGCAGCCACGGAACCGGGACAGGGATCTCTGGGGCCAACGTCCTGACTTTC. V and J are TRBV7-9 and TRBJ2-6; 9 bases line up with TRBD1. Germline V gene data show CDR1 as SEHNR and CDR2 as FQNEAQ (reference sequence). The CDR3 runs 19 residues. V trimming: 5 bases; J trimming: 0 bases; junction bases outside the gene matches: 11.

DNA of the CDR3: TGTGCCAGCAGCTTAGGGGGAGTAGCGGGAGTGTACTTC. Residues: CASSLGGVAGVYF. The chain couples TRBV7-2 to TRBJ2-7; 9 nucleotides agree with TRBD2. This CDR3 has 13 amino acids. Germline CDR1 is SGHTA and CDR2 is FQGNSA. V gave up 1 base and J gave up 12 bases; unmatched junction bases: 7.

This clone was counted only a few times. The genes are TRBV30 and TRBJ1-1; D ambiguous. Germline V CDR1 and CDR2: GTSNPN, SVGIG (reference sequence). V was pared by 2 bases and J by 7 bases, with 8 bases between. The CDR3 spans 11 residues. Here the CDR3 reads CAWSPGVEAFF. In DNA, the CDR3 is TGTGCCTGGAGTCCCGGGGTTGAAGCTTTCTTT.

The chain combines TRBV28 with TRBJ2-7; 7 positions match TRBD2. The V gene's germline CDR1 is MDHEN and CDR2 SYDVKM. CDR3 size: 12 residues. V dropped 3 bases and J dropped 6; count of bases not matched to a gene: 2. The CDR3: CASSFWGGEQYF. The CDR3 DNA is TGTGCCAGCAGTTTTTGGGGGGGCGAGCAGTACTTC.

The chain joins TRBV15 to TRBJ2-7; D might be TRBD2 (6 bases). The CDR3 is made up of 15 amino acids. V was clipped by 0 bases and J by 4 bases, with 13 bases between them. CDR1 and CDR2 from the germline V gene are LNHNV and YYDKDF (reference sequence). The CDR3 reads CATSRDLGLSYEQYF. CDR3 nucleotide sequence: TGTGCCACCAGCAGAGATTTAGGACTATCGTACGAGCAGTACTTC. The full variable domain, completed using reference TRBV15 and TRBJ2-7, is DAMVIQNPRYQVTQFGKPVTLSCSQTLNHNVMYWYQQKSSQAPKLLFHYYDKDFNNEADTPDNFQSRRPNTSFCFLDIRSPGLGDTAMYLCATSRDLGLSYEQYFGPGTRLTVT.

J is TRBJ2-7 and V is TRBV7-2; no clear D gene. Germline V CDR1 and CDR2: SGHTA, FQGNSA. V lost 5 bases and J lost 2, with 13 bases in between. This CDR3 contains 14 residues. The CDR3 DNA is TGTGCCAGCAGCCGTAGCCCGACGACCTACGAGCAGTACTTC. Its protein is CASSRSPTTYEQYF. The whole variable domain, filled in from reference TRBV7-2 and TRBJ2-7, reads GAGVSQSPSNKVTEKGKDVELRCDPISGHTALYWYRQSLGQGLEFLIYFQGNSAPDKSGLPSDRFSAERTGGSVSTLTIQRTQQEDSAVYLCASSRSPTTYEQYFGPGTRLTVT.

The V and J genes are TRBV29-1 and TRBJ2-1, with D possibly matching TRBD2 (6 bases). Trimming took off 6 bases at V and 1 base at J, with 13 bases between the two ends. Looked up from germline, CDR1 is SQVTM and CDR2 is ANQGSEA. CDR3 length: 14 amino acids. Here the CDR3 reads CSVLAGGSYNEQFF. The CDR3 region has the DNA TGCAGCGTCTTGGCCGGGGGTTCCTACAATGAGCAGTTCTTC.

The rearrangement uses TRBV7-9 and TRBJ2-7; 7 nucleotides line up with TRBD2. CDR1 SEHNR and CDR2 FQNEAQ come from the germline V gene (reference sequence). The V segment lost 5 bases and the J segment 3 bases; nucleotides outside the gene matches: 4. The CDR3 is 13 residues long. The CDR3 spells CASSPGLGYEQYF. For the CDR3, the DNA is TGTGCCAGCAGCCCCGGACTAGGCTACGAGCAGTACTTC.

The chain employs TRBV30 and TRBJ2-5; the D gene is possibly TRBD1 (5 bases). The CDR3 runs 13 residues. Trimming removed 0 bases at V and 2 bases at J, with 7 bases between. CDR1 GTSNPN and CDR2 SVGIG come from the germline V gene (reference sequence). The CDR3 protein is CAWSVRQQETQYF. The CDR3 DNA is TGTGCCTGGAGTGTACGACAGCAAGAGACCCAGTACTTC.

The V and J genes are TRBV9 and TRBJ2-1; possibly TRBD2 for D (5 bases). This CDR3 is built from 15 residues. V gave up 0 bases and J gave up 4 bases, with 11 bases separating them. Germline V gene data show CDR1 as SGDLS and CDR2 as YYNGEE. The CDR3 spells CASSVGRLAYNEQFF. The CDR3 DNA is TGTGCCAGCAGCGTAGGACGTCTAGCTTACAATGAGCAGTTCTTC.

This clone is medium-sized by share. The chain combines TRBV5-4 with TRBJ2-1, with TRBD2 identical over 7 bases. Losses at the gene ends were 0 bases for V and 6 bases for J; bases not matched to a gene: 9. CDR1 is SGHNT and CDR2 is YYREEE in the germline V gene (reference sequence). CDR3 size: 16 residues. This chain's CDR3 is CASSLGSGGWGNEQFF. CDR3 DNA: TGTGCCAGCAGCTTGGGGTCGGGAGGTTGGGGCAATGAGCAGTTCTTC.

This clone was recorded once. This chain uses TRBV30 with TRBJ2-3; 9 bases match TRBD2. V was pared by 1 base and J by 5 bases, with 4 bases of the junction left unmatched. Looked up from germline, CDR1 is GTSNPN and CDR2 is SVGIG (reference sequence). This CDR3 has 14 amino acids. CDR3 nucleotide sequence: TGTGCCTGGAGTGGAGGGACTAGCTTAGATACGCAGTATTTT. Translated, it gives CAWSGGTSLDTQYF.

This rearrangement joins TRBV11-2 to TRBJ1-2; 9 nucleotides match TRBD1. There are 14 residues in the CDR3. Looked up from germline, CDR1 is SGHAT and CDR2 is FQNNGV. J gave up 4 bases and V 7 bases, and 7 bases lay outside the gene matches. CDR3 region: CASTITGGVYGYTF. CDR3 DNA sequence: TGTGCCAGCACCATCACAGGGGGCGTCTATGGCTACACCTTC.

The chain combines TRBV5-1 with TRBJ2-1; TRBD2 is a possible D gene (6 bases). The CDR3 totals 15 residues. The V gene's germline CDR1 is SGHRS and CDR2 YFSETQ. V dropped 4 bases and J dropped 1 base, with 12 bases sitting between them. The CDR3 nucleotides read TGCGCCAGCAGCCCGGCTAGCGTGTCCTACAATGAGCAGTTCTTC. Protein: CASSPASVSYNEQFF.

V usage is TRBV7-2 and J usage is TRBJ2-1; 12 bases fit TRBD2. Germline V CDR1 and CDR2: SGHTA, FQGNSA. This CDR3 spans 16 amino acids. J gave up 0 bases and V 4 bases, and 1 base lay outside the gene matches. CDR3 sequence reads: CASSWTSGNSYNEQFF. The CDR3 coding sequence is TGTGCCAGCAGCTGGACTAGCGGGAACTCCTACAATGAGCAGTTCTTC.

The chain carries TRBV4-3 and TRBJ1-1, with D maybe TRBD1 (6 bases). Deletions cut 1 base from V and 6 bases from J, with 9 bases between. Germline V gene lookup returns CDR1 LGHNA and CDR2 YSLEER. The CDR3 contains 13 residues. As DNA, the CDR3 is TGCGCCAGCAGCCAAGGGGGGGGCGCTGAAGCTTTCTTT. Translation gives CASSQGGGAEAFF.

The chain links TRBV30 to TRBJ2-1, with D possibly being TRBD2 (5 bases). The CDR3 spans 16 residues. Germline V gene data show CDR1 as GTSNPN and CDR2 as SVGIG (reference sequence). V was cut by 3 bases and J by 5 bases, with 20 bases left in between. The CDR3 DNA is TGTGCCTGGAGCCCAGAAGTAACTAGACCCCACAATGAGCAGTTCTTC. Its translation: CAWSPEVTRPHNEQFF.